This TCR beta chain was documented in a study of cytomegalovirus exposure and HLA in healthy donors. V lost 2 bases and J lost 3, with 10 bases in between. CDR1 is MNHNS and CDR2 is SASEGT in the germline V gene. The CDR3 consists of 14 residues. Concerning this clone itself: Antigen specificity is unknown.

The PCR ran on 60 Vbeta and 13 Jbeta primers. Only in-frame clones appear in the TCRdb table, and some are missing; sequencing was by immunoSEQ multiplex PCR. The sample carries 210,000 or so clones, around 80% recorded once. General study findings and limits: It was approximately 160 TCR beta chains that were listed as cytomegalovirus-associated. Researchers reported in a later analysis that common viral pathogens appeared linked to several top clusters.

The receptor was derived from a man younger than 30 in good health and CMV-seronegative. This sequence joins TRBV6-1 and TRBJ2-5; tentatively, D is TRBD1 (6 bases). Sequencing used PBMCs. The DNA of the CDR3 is TGTGCCAGCAGTGAATCCGGGACAAAAGAGACCCAGTACTTC. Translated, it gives CASSESGTKETQYF.